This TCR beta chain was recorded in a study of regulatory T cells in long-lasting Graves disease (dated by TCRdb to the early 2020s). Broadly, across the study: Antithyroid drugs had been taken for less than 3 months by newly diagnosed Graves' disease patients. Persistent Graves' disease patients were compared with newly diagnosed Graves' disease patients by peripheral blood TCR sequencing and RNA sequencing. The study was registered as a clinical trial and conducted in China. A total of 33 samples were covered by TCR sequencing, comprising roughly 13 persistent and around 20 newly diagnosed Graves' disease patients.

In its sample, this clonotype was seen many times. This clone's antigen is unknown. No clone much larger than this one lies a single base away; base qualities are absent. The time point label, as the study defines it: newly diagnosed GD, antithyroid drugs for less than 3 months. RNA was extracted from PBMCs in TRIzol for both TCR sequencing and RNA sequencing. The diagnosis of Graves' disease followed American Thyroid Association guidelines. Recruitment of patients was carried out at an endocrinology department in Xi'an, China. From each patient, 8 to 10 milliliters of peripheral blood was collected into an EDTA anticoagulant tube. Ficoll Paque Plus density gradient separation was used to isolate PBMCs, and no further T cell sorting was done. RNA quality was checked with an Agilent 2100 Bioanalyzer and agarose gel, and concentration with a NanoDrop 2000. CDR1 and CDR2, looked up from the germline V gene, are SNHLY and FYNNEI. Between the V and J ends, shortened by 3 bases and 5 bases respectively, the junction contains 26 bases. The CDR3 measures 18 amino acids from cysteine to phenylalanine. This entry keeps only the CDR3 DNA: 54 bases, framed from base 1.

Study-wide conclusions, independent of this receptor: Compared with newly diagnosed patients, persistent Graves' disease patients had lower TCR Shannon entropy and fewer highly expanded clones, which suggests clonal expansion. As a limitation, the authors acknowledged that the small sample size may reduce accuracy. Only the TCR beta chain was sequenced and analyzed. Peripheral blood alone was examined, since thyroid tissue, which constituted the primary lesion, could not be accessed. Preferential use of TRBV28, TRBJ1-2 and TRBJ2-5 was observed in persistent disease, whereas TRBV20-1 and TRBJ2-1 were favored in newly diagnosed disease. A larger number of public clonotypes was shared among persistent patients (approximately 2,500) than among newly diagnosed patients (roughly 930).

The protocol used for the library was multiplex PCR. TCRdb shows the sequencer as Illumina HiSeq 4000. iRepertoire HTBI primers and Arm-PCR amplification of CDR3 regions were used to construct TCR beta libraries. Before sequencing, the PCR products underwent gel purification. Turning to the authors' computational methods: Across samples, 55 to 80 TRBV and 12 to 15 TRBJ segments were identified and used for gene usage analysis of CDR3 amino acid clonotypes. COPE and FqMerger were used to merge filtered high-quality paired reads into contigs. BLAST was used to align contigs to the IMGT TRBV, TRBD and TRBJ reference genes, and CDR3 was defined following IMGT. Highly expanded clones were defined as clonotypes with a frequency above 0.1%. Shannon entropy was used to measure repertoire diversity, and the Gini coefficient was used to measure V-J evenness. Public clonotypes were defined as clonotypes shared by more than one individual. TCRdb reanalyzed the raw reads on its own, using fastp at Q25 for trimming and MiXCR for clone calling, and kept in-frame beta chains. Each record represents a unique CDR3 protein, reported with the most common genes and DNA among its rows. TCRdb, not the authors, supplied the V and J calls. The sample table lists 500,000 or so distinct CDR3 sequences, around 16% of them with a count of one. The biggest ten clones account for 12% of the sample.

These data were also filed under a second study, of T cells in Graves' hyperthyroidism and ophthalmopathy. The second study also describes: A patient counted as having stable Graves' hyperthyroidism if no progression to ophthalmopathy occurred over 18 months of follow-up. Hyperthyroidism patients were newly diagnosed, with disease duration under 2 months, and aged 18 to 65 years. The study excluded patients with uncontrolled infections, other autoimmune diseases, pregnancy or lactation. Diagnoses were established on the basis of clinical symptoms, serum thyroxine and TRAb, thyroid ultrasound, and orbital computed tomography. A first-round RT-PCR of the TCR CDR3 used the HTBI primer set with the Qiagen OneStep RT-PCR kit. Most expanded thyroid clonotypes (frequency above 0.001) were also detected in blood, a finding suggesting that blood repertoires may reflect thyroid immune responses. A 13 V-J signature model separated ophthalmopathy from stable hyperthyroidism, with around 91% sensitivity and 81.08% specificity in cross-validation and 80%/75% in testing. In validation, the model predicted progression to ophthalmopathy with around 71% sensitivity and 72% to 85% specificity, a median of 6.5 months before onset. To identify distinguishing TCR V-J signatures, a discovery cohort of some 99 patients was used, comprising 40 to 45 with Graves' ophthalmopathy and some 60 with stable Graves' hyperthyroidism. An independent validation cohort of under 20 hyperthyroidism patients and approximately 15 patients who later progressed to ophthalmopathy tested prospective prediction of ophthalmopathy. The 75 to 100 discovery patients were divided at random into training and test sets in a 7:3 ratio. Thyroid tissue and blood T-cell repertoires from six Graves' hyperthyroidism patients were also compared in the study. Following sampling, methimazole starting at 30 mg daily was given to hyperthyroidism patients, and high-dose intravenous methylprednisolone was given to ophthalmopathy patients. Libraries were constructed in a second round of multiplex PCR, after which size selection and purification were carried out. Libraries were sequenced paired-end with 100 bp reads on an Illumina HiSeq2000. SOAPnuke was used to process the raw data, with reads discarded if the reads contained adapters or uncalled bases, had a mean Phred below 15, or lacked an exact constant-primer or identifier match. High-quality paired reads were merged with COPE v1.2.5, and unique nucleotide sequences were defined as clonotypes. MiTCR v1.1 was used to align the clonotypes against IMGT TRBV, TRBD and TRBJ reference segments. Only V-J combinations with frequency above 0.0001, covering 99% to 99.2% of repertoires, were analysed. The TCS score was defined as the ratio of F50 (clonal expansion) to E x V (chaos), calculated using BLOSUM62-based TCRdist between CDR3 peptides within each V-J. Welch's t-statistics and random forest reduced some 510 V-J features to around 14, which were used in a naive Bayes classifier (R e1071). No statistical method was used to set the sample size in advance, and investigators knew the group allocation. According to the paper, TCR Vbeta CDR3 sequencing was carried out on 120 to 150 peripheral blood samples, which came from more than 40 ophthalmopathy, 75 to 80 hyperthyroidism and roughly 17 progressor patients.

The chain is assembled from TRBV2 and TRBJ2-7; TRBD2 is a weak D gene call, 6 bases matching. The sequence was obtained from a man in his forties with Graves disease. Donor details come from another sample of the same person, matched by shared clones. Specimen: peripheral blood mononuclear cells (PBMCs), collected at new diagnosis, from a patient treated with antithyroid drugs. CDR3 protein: CASSERSAGQGGMNEQYF. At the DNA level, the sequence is TGTGCCAGCAGTGAGAGGTCCGCGGGGCAGGGAGGAATGAACGAGCAGTACTTC.